This T cell receptor (beta chain) was sequenced during a study of human T cells and chemical hapten exposure. About the study: TCR yield per sample varied, mainly due to pooled library volumes. Study-level results: A positive correlation with patch test score was found for PT1 expanded TCR counts.

The library labeled individual cDNA molecules by adding unique molecular identifiers to them. TCRdb passed the RACE reads through MiXCR, listing each CDR3 protein once. The repertoire holds some 330,000 distinct CDR3 sequences, with over 5% as singletons. Time point indicated: pre-sensitization, week 0. As to treatment: therapeutic diphenylcyclopropenone sensitization with weekly scalp DPC. Alopecia patients, 18 to 70 years old and DPC-suitable, served as donors. This clonotype came up a few times. Its antigen remains unidentified. The origin of this receptor is a woman aged 18 to 35 with alopecia areata. Some clones in this sample may be carry-over from other donors' samples. The starting material was whole blood, obtained in connection with sensitization to the hapten diphenylcyclopropenone (DPC).

The CDR3 coding sequence is TGTGCCAGCACAACTAGCGGGGGGGCGGAGACCCAGTACTTC. This sequence encodes CASTTSGGAETQYF. The rearrangement links TRBV6-5 to TRBJ2-5, with TRBD2 matching over 13 bases. Germline CDR1 and CDR2: MNHEY and SVGAGI. The CDR3 consists of 14 residues. Unmatched junction bases numbered 4, after V lost 7 bases and J lost 5 bases.